Below are 29 T cell receptor beta chains sequenced from a single sample in a study of read filtering for tumor transcriptome and immune sequencing. The library was built from about 400 ng RNA with molecular barcoded adaptors for alpha/delta and beta/gamma chains. TCRdb ran MiXCR on the reads and lists one entry per CDR3 protein. The sample includes tens of thousands of distinct CDR3 sequences, roughly an eighth of them seen just once. The sequenced sample consisted of a population of CD138-negative cells sorted from bone marrow. These receptors were obtained from a donor at least 40 years old with multiple myeloma.

This clonotype was counted ten times or more. The chain couples TRBV28 to TRBJ1-2; TRBD1 aligns across 8 bases. CDR1 and CDR2 (germline): MDHEN, SYDVKM. The V and J ends lost 5 bases and 4 bases, in that order; junction bases with no gene match: 6. This CDR3 contains 14 residues. CDR3 loop: CASSPPDRGYGYTF. CDR3 in DNA: TGTGCCAGCAGTCCGCCAGACAGGGGCTATGGCTACACCTTC.

This clonotype has at least ten counts. The chain employs TRBV7-2 and TRBJ2-7; 12 positions agree with TRBD2. CDR3 length equals 15 residues. V dropped 1 base and J dropped 6; count of bases not matched to a gene: 4. Germline V gene lookup returns CDR1 SGHTA and CDR2 FQGNSA. CDR3 DNA sequence: TGTGCCAGCAGCTTAGATTGGACTAGCGGGACCGAGCAGTACTTC. Translation: CASSLDWTSGTEQYF.

V gene TRBV3-1 combines with J gene TRBJ1-1; D ambiguous. CDR1 and CDR2 from the germline V gene are LGHDT and YNNKEL (reference sequence). The CDR3 is 13 residues long. With 3 bases removed from V and 7 bases from J, the gap between germline ends came to 12 bases. The CDR3 region is CASSHMAAGEAFF. In DNA, the CDR3 is TGTGCCAGCAGCCACATGGCAGCCGGTGAAGCTTTCTTT.

The table lists this clonotype with many counts. The V call is TRBV12-5, the J call TRBJ2-1; TRBD2 matches at 9 bases. The CDR3 runs 15 residues. The trim removed 1 base at V and 4 bases at J, leaving 2 bases unmatched. CDR1 and CDR2 from the germline V gene are LGHNT and FRNRAP. The CDR3: CASGLGLAGYNEQFF. For the CDR3, the DNA is TGTGCTAGTGGTTTGGGTCTAGCGGGATACAATGAGCAGTTCTTC.

This clonotype occurred many times. The chain links TRBV29-1 to TRBJ2-1; tentative D call: TRBD1 (6 bases). The V and J ends lost 0 bases and 0 bases respectively, with 9 bases between them. CDR1 is SQVTM, CDR2 ANQGSEA, per germline. This CDR3 spans 15 amino acids. The CDR3 region has the DNA TGCAGCGTTGAAGAGAACAGGGTCTCCTACAATGAGCAGTTCTTC. Translation: CSVEENRVSYNEQFF.

The sample holds many counts of this clonotype. J is TRBJ2-3 and V is TRBV29-1, with D tentatively TRBD1 (6 bases). CDR1 and CDR2 from the germline V gene are SQVTM and ANQGSEA. Deletions cut 5 bases from V and 2 bases from J, with 14 bases between. The CDR3 contains 14 residues. CDR3 DNA: TGCAGCGTTTCTACAGGGAGCAACACAGATACGCAGTATTTT. Its protein is CSVSTGSNTDTQYF.

In the case of this clonotype: A much more abundant neighbour one base away suggests this may be a read error. The chain links TRBV27 to TRBJ1-2; 7 bases are a match to TRBD1. Germline lookup yields CDR1 MNHEY and CDR2 SMNVEV (reference sequence). This CDR3 comprises 17 residues. Trimming took 2 bases from V and 4 from J; bases not matched to a gene: 13. CDR3 coding DNA: TGTGCCAGCAGTTTACCGTACGCTGGACAGGATATCTATGGCTACACCTTC. Translating it yields CASSLPYAGQDIYGYTF.

This clonotype was picked up many times. One junction end disagrees with the germline gene, perhaps due to a read error. This chain uses TRBV20-1 with TRBJ2-3; D tentatively reads TRBD1 or TRBD2 (6 bases each). Germline V gives CDR1 DFQATT, CDR2 SNEGSKA (reference sequence). The CDR3 has 17 residues. This chain's CDR3 is CSARGGRTVQSTDTQYF. The CDR3 DNA reads TGCAGTGCGAGAGGGGGGCGAACGGTTCAGAGCACAGATACGCAGTATTTT.

The rearrangement joins TRBV15 to TRBJ2-5; the D gene is possibly TRBD2 (6 bases). From germline, CDR1 is LNHNV and CDR2 YYDKDF (reference sequence). Trimming stripped 0 bases from V and 9 bases from J, with 17 bases between. The CDR3 is 15 residues long. The CDR3 loop reads CATSRDRSPWEAQYF. The CDR3 DNA reads as TGTGCCACCAGCAGAGATCGGTCTCCCTGGGAGGCCCAGTACTTC.

As to this clonotype: Just one base apart from a much larger clone, this may be a read error. This sequence joins TRBV3-1 and TRBJ2-2; the D is unclear. Germline CDR1 is LGHDT and CDR2 is YNNKEL (reference sequence). This CDR3 has 13 residues. The chain's CDR3 is CDSSVSYTGELFF. CDR3 DNA: TGTGACAGCAGCGTCAGTTACACCGGGGAGCTGTTTTTT. The complete variable domain, with remaining parts taken from reference TRBV3-1 and TRBJ2-2, reads DTAVSQTPKYLVTQMGNDKSIKCEQNLGHDTMYWYKQDSKKFLKIMFSYNNKELIINETVPNRFSPKSPDKAHLNLHINSLELGDSAVYFCDSSVSYTGELFFGEGSRLTVL.

This clonotype was recorded at least ten times. V gene TRBV25-1 combines with J gene TRBJ2-1, with 8 bases identical to TRBD1. The V gene end was trimmed by 3 bases and the J gene end by 3 bases; junction bases not matched to a gene: 7. Germline V gene sequence: CDR1 MGHDK, CDR2 SYGVNS. The CDR3 is made up of 16 amino acids. CDR3 loop: CASSDTDRGDYNEQFF. CDR3 sequence (DNA): TGTGCCAGCAGTGACACTGACAGGGGCGACTACAATGAGCAGTTCTTC.

This clonotype was recorded many times. This rearrangement joins TRBV20-1 to TRBJ1-5, with 7 bases identical to TRBD1. Germline V gene lookup returns CDR1 DFQATT and CDR2 SNEGSKA (reference sequence). After removal of 2 bases from V and 2 bases from J, the junction contained 3 bases not matched to a gene. CDR3 length equals 14 residues. CDR3 protein: CSARTGEGNQPQHF. The CDR3 DNA follows: TGCAGTGCTAGAACAGGGGAGGGCAATCAGCCCCAGCATTTT.

This clonotype came up many times. The V gene is TRBV7-2, the J gene TRBJ1-4; D not resolved. Germline loops: CDR1 SGHTA, CDR2 FQGNSA. Deletions cut 1 base from V and 7 bases from J, with 10 bases between. The CDR3 is 14 residues long. The CDR3 region is CASSLGTRGEKLFF. The DNA for the CDR3 is TGTGCCAGCAGCTTAGGGACTCGTGGTGAAAAACTGTTTTTT.

This clonotype was counted ten times or more. The V call is TRBV7-8, the J call TRBJ2-2; D not resolved. Trimming pared 3 bases from V and 5 bases from J, leaving 7 bases between. CDR3 size: 13 residues. Germline V CDR1 and CDR2: SGHVS, FQNEAQ. The CDR3 region has the DNA TGTGCCAGCAGCTTCCGAGAGACCGGGGAGCTGTTTTTT. It encodes CASSFRETGELFF.

Comments on this clonotype: This clone may be a read error of a much larger clone one base away. No conserved phenylalanine or tryptophan is present at the end of the CDR3, so a read error is the likely explanation. CDR3 amino acids: CSVATRANTEAFL. The CDR3 DNA reads as TGCAGCGTTGCAACTCGAGCGAACACTGAAGCTTTCTTG. The chain joins TRBV29-1 to TRBJ1-1; D is unresolved. V was cut by 4 bases and J by 1 base, with 10 bases left in between. The CDR3 consists of 13 residues. Germline V gene data show CDR1 as SQVTM and CDR2 as ANQGSEA.

As for this clonotype: Since a far larger clone is one base different, this is likely a read error. The CDR3, as DNA: TGCGCCAGCAGCCGGGACGGCTCCTACGAGCAGTTCTTC. Amino acid sequence: CASSRDGSYEQFF. The genes are TRBV5-1 and TRBJ2-1; D is tentatively TRBD1 or TRBD2 (5 bases each). The CDR3 has 13 amino acids. Germline V lookup: CDR1 SGHRS, CDR2 YFSETQ. V lost 4 bases and J lost 10, with 15 bases in between. The full variable domain, with the rest looked up from reference TRBV5-1 and TRBJ2-1, is KAGVTQTPRYLIKTRGQQVTLSCSPISGHRSVSWYQQTPGQGLQFLFEYFSETQRNKGNFPGRFSGRQFSNSRSEMNVSTLELGDSALYLCASSRDGSYEQFFGPGTRLTVL.

This clonotype was observed at least ten times. The rearrangement links TRBV30 to TRBJ2-5, with 8 bases that match TRBD2. V was clipped by 0 bases and J by 5 bases; unmatched bases: 11. The CDR3 runs 16 residues. Germline loops: CDR1 GTSNPN, CDR2 SVGIG (reference sequence). For the CDR3, the DNA is TGTGCCTGGAGTGTACCCCCGGGAGGGCCCTCGGAGACCCAGTACTTC. This gives the protein CAWSVPPGGPSETQYF. Based on the CDR3 plus reference TRBV30 and TRBJ2-5, the full variable domain is SQTIHQWPATLVQPVGSPLSLECTVEGTSNPNLYWYRQAAGRGLQLLFYSVGIGQISSEVPQNLSASRPQDRQFILSSKKLLLSDSGFYLCAWSVPPGGPSETQYFGPGTRLLVL.

The sample holds many counts of this clonotype. The chain carries TRBV29-1 and TRBJ2-2; D is ambiguous. Germline assignment: CDR1 SQVTM and CDR2 ANQGSEA. Trimming stripped 3 bases from V and 1 base from J, with 3 bases between. This CDR3 spans 12 amino acids. The DNA of the CDR3 is TGCAGCGTTGACAGGAACACCGGGGAGCTGTTTTTT. It codes for CSVDRNTGELFF.

This clonotype appeared many times. This chain uses TRBV28 with TRBJ2-7, with D possibly matching TRBD2 (5 bases). V dropped 5 bases and J dropped 0 bases, with 17 bases sitting between them. Germline CDR1 is MDHEN and CDR2 is SYDVKM. The CDR3 is 16 amino acids. CDR3 sequence: CASSQTSAASSYEQYF. The CDR3 DNA sequence: TGTGCCAGCAGTCAGACCTCAGCGGCCTCCTCCTACGAGCAGTACTTC.

The sample holds many counts of this clonotype. V is TRBV6-6 and J is TRBJ2-5; TRBD1 agrees at 7 bases. The V gene end was trimmed by 6 bases and the J gene end by 0 bases; junction bases not matched to a gene: 13. Germline V gives CDR1 MNHNY, CDR2 SVGAGI (reference sequence). This CDR3 spans 17 amino acids. CDR3 sequence: CASRRQGDRLYQETQYF. CDR3 in DNA: TGTGCCAGCAGACGACAGGGCGATAGGCTGTACCAAGAGACCCAGTACTTC.

This clonotype has at least ten counts. V is TRBV20-1 and J is TRBJ2-2; the match to TRBD2 covers 10 bases. CDR3 size: 14 residues. Germline CDR1 reads DFQATT; CDR2 reads SNEGSKA (reference sequence). V shed 7 bases, J shed 5 bases, and the junction held 7 bases outside the gene matches. The CDR3 region is CSGSGRALTGELFF. CDR3 coding DNA: TGCAGTGGAAGCGGGAGGGCCCTTACCGGGGAGCTGTTTTTT.

This clonotype was seen ten or more times. The rearrangement uses TRBV29-1 and TRBJ2-2, with 13 bases aligning to TRBD2. The germline V gene has CDR1 SQVTM and CDR2 ANQGSEA. V shed 6 bases and J 3 bases; nucleotides not matched to a gene: 7. The CDR3 totals 16 residues. The CDR3 spells CSVPTSGRRDTGELFF. CDR3 coding DNA: TGCAGCGTCCCGACTAGCGGGAGGCGCGACACCGGGGAGCTGTTTTTT.

This clonotype showed up many times. The chain couples TRBV29-1 to TRBJ1-5, with 7 bases lining up with TRBD1. CDR3 size: 14 residues. Germline lookup yields CDR1 SQVTM and CDR2 ANQGSEA. Germline trimming cut 6 bases from V and 4 bases from J; bases unmatched to any gene: 9. The CDR3 coding sequence is TGCAGCGTATCGACAGGGTCAGGGAATCAGCCCCAGCATTTT. Encoded protein: CSVSTGSGNQPQHF.

This clonotype was seen many times. The chain links TRBV7-2 to TRBJ2-1, with 14 bases that match TRBD2. Germline CDR1 reads SGHTA; CDR2 reads FQGNSA. CDR3 length equals 16 residues. The trim removed 6 bases at V and 3 bases at J, leaving 4 bases unmatched. CDR3 in amino acids: CASSSTSGRVYNEQFF. In DNA form, the CDR3 reads TGTGCCAGCAGTTCGACTAGCGGGAGGGTCTACAATGAGCAGTTCTTC. Filled out from reference TRBV7-2 and TRBJ2-1, the complete variable domain reads GAGVSQSPSNKVTEKGKDVELRCDPISGHTALYWYRQSLGQGLEFLIYFQGNSAPDKSGLPSDRFSAERTGGSVSTLTIQRTQQEDSAVYLCASSSTSGRVYNEQFFGPGTRLTVL.

V and J are TRBV10-3 and TRBJ2-3, with D possibly being TRBD2 (7 bases). Germline CDR1 is ENHRY and CDR2 is SYGVKD. The V end was cut by 4 bases, the J end by 9 bases, with 14 bases between. The length of the CDR3 is 13 residues. The CDR3 DNA reads as TGTGCCATCAGTGGGGGGGGCTCCGCCACGCAGTATTTT. It yields the protein CAISGGGSATQYF.

A remark on this clonotype: Just one base apart from a much larger clone, this may be a read error. The V call is TRBV29-1, the J call TRBJ1-1; weak D call: TRBD1 (5 bases). This CDR3 has 11 amino acids. CDR1 and CDR2 from the germline V gene are SQVTM and ANQGSEA. The CDR3 coding sequence is TGCAGCGTTGAAGATGGGACTGGAGCTTTCTTT. It encodes CSVEDGTGAFF.

Turning to this clonotype: A much larger clone lies one base from this, so it may be a read error. The chain has TRBV20-1 and TRBJ2-2; TRBD1 might be the D (6 bases). This CDR3 has 15 amino acids. Germline CDR1 is DFQATT and CDR2 is SNEGSKA (reference sequence). DNA of the CDR3: TGCAATGCCAAGAGGCAGGGGACGAACACCGGGGAGCTGTTTTTT. It specifies CNAKRQGTNTGELFF.

Comments on this clonotype: Since a much larger clone is just one base distant, this may be a read error. The chain uses TRBV7-9 and TRBJ2-5, with D perhaps TRBD1 or TRBD2 (5 bases each). The CDR3 covers 13 residues. Germline V gene data show CDR1 as SEHNR and CDR2 as FQNEAQ (reference sequence). The CDR3 DNA reads TGTGCCAGCAGCTCCGGGGCCCAAAAGACCCAGTACTTC. It is translated as CASSSGAQKTQYF.

This clonotype has ten or more counts. This chain connects TRBV6-6 to TRBJ2-7; D gene ambiguous. The CDR3 is 11 amino acids. The V gene's germline CDR1 is MNHNY and CDR2 SVGAGI (reference sequence). The V and J ends lost 5 bases and 7 bases respectively, with 9 bases between them. Written as DNA, the CDR3 is TGTGCCAGCAGTCAATTGAAGGAGCAGTACTTC. This encodes CASSQLKEQYF.